This entry is about one T cell receptor (beta chain). This sample is drawn from a study of blood T cell repertoires in COVID-19. Study context: The United States, Italy and Spain were the sources of the acute and convalescent COVID-19 samples.

Germline V gene lookup returns CDR1 LNHDA and CDR2 SQIVND (reference sequence). CDR3 length: 14 residues. V lost 9 bases, J lost 0 bases, and 14 bases lay in between. The data were produced by immunoSEQ multiplex PCR, yet TCRdb's version contains in-frame clones alone and is incomplete. Of some 270,000 clones listed, roughly 89% are singletons. The chain has TRBV19 and TRBJ1-1; D gene unclear. The sample taken for sequencing was peripheral blood. The clonotype was recovered from a middle-aged woman who had recovered from COVID-19. CDR3 region: CASRPTTVNTEAFF. The CDR3, as DNA: TGTGCCAGCAGGCCAACCACAGTGAACACTGAAGCTTTCTTT.